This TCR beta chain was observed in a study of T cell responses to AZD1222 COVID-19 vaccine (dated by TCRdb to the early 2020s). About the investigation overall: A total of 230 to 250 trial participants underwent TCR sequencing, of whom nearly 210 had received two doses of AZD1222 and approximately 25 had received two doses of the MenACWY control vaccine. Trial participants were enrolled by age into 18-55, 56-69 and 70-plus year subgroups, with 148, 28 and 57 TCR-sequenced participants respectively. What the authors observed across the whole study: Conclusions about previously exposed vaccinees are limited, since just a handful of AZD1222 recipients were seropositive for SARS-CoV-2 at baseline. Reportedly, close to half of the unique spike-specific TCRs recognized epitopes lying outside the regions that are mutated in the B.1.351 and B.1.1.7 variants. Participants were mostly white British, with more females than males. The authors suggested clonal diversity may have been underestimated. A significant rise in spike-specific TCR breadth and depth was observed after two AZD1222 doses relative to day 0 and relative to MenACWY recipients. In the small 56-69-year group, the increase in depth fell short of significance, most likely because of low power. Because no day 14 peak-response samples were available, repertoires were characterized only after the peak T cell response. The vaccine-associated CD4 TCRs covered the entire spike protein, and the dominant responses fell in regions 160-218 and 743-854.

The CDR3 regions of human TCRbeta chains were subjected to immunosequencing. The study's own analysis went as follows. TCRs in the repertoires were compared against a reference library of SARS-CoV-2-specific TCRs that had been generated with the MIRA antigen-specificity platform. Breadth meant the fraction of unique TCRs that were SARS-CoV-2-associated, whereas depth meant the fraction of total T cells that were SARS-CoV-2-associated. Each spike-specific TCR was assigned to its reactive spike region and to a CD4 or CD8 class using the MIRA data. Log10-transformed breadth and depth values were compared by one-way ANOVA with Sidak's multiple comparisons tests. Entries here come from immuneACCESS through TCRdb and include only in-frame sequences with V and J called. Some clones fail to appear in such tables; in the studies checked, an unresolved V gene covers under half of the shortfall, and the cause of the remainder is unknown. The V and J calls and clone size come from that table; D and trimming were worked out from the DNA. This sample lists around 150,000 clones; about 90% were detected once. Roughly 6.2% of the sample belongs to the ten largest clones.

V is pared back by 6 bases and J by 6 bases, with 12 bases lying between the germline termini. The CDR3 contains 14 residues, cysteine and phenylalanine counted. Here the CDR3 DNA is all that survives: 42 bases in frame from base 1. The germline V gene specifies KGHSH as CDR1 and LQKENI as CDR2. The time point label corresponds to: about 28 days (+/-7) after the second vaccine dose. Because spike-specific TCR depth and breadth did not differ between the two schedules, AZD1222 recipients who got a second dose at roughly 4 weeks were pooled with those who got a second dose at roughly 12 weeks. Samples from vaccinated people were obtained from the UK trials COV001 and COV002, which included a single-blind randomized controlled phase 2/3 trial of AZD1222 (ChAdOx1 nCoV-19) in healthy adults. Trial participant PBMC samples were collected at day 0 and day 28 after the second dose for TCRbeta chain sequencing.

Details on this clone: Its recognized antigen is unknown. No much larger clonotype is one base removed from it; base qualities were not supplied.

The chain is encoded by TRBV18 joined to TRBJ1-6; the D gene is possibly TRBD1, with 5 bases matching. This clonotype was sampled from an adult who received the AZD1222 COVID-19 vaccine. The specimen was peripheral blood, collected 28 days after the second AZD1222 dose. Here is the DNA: TGTGCCAGCTCCGACCCTGGGGGTAATTCACCCCTCCACTTT. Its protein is CASSDPGGNSPLHF.